Listed below are T cell receptor beta chains from one sample, sequenced in a study of blood T cell repertoires in COVID-19. The table came from immunoSEQ multiplex PCR; TCRdb's copy has only in-frame clones and leaves some out. The table has approximately 50,000 clones, approximately 84% seen once. Material for sequencing was peripheral blood. The receptors stem from a man in his 70s with active COVID-19. The CDR3 runs from the conserved cysteine through the conserved F or W. D genes are given only for firm matches. Only part of the rows carry a size: once, few, many, or a class if the clone is expanded.

j_call d_call clone_size v_call cdr3_nt cdr3_aa
TRBJ2-3 - - TRBV10-2 TGCGCCAGCAGGGAGACAGGACGATTTAGCACAGATACGCAGTATTTT CASRETGRFSTDTQYF
TRBJ1-2 TRBD1 - TRBV18 TGTGCCAGCTCGCGGACAGGCGACTATGGCTACACCTTC CASSRTGDYGYTF
TRBJ2-7 TRBD2 many TRBV4-3 TGCGCCAGCAGCCAAGATCCTAGCGGGAGTTCCGAGCAGTACTTC CASSQDPSGSSEQYF
TRBJ1-5 - - TRBV5-5 TGTGCCAGCAGCTTGGGACAGCCTAATCAGCCCCAGCATTTT CASSLGQPNQPQHF
TRBJ2-7 TRBD1 - TRBV15 TGTGCCACCAGCGCCCCGGGACAGGGGGCGAGAGAGCAGTACTTC CATSAPGQGAREQYF
TRBJ1-2 - - TRBV4-3 TGCGCCAGCAGCCAAGAGGCACAGAACTATGGCTACACCTTC CASSQEAQNYGYTF
TRBJ2-1 TRBD1 - TRBV19 TGTGCCAGTACTACCGGGACAGCGAACAATGAGCAGTTCTTC CASTTGTANNEQFF
TRBJ1-2 - - TRBV5-6 TGTGCCAGCAGCTTACGGGGGGGATCGAACTATGGCTACACCTTC CASSLRGGSNYGYTF
TRBJ1-1 TRBD1 - TRBV28 TGTGCCAGCAGCGGGACAGGGGTTATCAGGAACACTGAAGCTTTCTTT CASSGTGVIRNTEAFF
TRBJ2-7 - many TRBV6-6 TGTGCCAGCAGTTACGTACAGGGTATCCACGAGCAGTACTTC CASSYVQGIHEQYF
TRBJ2-1 TRBD2 - TRBV27 TGTGCCAGCAGTTCCCCCCGGACTAGCGGGAACAATGAGCAGTTCTTC CASSSPRTSGNNEQFF
TRBJ2-3 TRBD2 - TRBV7-2 TGTGCCAGCAGCTTAAGGCCCCCGGCTACTAGCGGGAGATGGGTATTT CASSLRPPATSGRWVF
TRBJ1-1 - - TRBV9 TGTGCCAGCAGCGTACACGGGAACACTGAAGCTTTCTTT CASSVHGNTEAFF
TRBJ1-5 TRBD1 - TRBV2 TGTGCCAGCAGGATAGCAGGGGGCGATCGCAATCAGCCCCAGCATTTT CASRIAGGDRNQPQHF
TRBJ2-2 TRBD2 - TRBV19 TGCGGGACGGGTCGTCTAGCGGGAATGGGCACCGGGGAGCTGTTTTTT CGTGRLAGMGTGELFF
TRBJ2-7 TRBD1 few TRBV4-3 TGCGCCAGCAGCCAAGTCGGGACAGGGATGAGGCAGTACTTC CASSQVGTGMRQYF
TRBJ1-3 TRBD1 - TRBV28 TGTGCCAGCAGTCCCGGGACAGGGATTAGAAACACCATATATTTT CASSPGTGIRNTIYF
TRBJ2-1 TRBD2 - TRBV6-6 TGTGCCAGCAGTTACGGGGGGCTAGCGGGCAATGAGCAGTTCTTC CASSYGGLAGNEQFF
TRBJ2-1 TRBD2 - TRBV7-2 TGTGCCAGCAGCCCTTATAGCGGGAGGGCCGTCTACAATGAGCAGTTCTTC CASSPYSGRAVYNEQFF
TRBJ2-6 - - TRBV5-1 TGCGCCAGCAGCTCCCGATCCGGGACTTTGGGATCTGGGGCCAACGTCCTGACTTTC CASSSRSGTLGSGANVLTF
TRBJ2-7 - few TRBV29-1 TGCAGCGTTGTGTTTCGCGGAGCTCAAAGAGTCAAATACGAGCAGTACTTC CSVVFRGAQRVKYEQYF
TRBJ2-1 TRBD2 once TRBV4-2 TGTGCCAGCAGCCAAGATTTCGGGGGACTAGCACTTTACAATGAGCAGTTCTTC CASSQDFGGLALYNEQFF
TRBJ2-1 TRBD2 - TRBV5-1 TGCGCCAGCAGCTCGACGGGACTAGCCTACAATGAGCAGTTCTTC CASSSTGLAYNEQFF
TRBJ1-3 - - TRBV7-8 TGTGCCAGCAGCTTAGGGAGGGGTGGGAACACCATATATTTT CASSLGRGGNTIYF
TRBJ2-3 TRBD2 - TRBV30 TGTGCCTGGAGTTTGACTAGCGGGTTCACAGATACGCAGTATTTT CAWSLTSGFTDTQYF
TRBJ2-5 TRBD2 - TRBV15 TGTGCCACCAGCGCCGGGACTAGCGGCGAGACCCAGTACTTC CATSAGTSGETQYF
TRBJ1-5 TRBD1 - TRBV10-2 TGCGCCAGCACGACAGGGAATCAGCCCCAGCATTTT CASTTGNQPQHF